These 2 T cell receptor beta chains originate from one sample sequenced in a study of brain T cells in children with intractable seizures (dated by TCRdb to about 2021). The library was made by the immunoSEQ multiplex PCR assay. TCRdb provides this immuneACCESS table in a form limited to in-frame rearrangements. Some clones are lacking; in checked studies, under half of them reflect an unresolved V gene, and why the rest are absent is not known. In this sample the table shows approximately 330,000 clones, approximately 93% of which occur a single time. The ten largest make up roughly 5.7% of the sample. This sample's time point label indicates: blood from clinic visit 5 months post-surgery; TSC patient then seizure free. The sequences come from peripheral blood, collected 4 to 6 months after surgery. The receptor set was obtained from a boy in the first two years of life with tuberous sclerosis and intractable seizures.

The chain uses TRBV14 and TRBJ2-1; D remains ambiguous. The CDR3 runs to 12 residues. Trimming cost V 1 base and J 11 bases, with 9 bases left between them. Germline CDR1 and CDR2: SGHDN and FVKESK. In DNA, the CDR3 is TGTGCCAGCAGCCAAGGATACACCCAGCAGTTCTTC. It codes for CASSQGYTQQFF. Full variable domain (remainder filled in from reference TRBV14 and TRBJ2-1): EAGVTQFPSHSVIEKGQTVTLRCDPISGHDNLYWYRRVMGKEIKFLLHFVKESKQDESGMPNNRFLAERTGGTYSTLKVQPAELEDSGVYFCASSQGYTQQFFGPGTRLTVL.

The chain carries TRBV25-1 and TRBJ2-1, with D perhaps being TRBD1 or TRBD2 (6 bases each). CDR1 and CDR2 (germline): MGHDK, SYGVNS. The CDR3 is made up of 13 amino acids. V lost 7 bases and J lost 4, with 11 bases in between. The chain's CDR3 is CASNGGRYNEQFF. CDR3 nucleotides: TGTGCCAGCAACGGGGGCCGTTACAATGAGCAGTTCTTC.